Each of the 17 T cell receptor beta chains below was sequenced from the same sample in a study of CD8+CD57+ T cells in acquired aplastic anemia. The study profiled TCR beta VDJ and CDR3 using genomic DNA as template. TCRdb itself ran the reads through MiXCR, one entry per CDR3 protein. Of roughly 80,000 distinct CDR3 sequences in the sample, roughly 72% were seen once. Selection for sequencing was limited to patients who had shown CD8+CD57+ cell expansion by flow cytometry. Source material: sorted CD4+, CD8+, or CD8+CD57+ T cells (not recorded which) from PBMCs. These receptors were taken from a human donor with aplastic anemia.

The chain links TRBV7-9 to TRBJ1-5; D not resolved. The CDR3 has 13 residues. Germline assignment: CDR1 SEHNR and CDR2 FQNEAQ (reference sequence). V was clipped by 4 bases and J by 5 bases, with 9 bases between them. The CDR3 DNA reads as TGTGCCAGCAGCTCGGCGCCCGATCAGCCCCAGCATTTT. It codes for CASSSAPDQPQHF.

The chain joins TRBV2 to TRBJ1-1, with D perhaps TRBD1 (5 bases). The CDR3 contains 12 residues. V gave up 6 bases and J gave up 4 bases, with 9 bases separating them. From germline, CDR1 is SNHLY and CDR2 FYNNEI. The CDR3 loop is CASRQDTTEAFF. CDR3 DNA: TGTGCCAGCAGGCAGGACACCACTGAAGCTTTCTTT.

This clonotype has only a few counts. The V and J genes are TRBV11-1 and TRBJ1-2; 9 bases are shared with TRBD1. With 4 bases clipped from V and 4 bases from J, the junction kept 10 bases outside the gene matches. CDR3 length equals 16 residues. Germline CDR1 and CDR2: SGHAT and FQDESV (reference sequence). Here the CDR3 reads CASSSYRDREFYGYTF. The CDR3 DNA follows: TGTGCCAGCAGCTCATACCGGGACAGGGAGTTCTATGGCTACACCTTC.

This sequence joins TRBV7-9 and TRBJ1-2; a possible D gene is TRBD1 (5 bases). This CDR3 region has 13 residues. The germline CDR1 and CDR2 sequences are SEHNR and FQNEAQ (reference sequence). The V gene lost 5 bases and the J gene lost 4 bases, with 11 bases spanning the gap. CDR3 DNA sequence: TGTGCCAGCAGCGAAGGGGCCAGCTATGGCTACACCTTC. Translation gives CASSEGASYGYTF.

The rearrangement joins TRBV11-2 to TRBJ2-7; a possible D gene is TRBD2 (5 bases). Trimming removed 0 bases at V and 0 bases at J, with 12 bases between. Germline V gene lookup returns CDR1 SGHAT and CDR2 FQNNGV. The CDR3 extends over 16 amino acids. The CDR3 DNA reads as TGTGCCAGCAGCTTAGATGGCGGGCCTAGCTCCTACGAGCAGTACTTC. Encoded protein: CASSLDGGPSSYEQYF.

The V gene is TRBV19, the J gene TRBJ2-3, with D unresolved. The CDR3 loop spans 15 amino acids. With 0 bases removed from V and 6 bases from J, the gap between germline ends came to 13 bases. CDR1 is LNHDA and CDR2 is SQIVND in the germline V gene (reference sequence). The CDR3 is CASSIDLLPYDTQYF. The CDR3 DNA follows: TGTGCCAGTAGTATAGATCTCTTACCATACGATACGCAGTATTTT.

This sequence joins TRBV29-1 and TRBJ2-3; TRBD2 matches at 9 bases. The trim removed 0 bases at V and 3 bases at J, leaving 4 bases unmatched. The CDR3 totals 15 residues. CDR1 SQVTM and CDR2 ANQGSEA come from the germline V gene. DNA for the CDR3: TGCAGCGTTGAAGATCGCGGGGGGGCGACAGATACGCAGTATTTT. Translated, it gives CSVEDRGGATDTQYF.

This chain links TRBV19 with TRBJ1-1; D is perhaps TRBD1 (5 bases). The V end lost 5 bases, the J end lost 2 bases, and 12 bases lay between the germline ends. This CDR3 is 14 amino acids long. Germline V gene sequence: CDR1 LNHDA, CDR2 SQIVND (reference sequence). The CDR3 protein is CASSVQGYNTEAFF. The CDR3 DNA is TGTGCCAGTAGTGTTCAGGGTTATAACACTGAAGCTTTCTTT.

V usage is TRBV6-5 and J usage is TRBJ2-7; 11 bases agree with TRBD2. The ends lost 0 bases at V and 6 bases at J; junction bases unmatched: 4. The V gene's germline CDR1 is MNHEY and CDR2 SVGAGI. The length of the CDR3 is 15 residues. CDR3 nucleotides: TGTGCCAGCAGTTACTCGTCCCTAGCGGGAGGCGAGCAGTACTTC. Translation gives CASSYSSLAGGEQYF.

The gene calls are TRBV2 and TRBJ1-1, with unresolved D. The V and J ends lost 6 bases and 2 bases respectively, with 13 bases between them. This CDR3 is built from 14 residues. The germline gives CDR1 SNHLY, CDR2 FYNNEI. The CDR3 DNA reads TGTGCCAGCAGCGTCCGGTCGTCTAACACTGAAGCTTTCTTT. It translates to CASSVRSSNTEAFF.

In DNA form, the CDR3 reads TGTGCCAGCAGACTGACGACCAGCTCCTACGAGCAGTACTTC. Residues: CASRLTTSSYEQYF. This chain connects TRBV7-2 to TRBJ2-7; D is unresolved. The length of the CDR3 is 14 residues. The germline CDR1 and CDR2 sequences are SGHTA and FQGNSA. The V end lost 6 bases, the J end lost 0 bases, and 12 bases lay between the germline ends.

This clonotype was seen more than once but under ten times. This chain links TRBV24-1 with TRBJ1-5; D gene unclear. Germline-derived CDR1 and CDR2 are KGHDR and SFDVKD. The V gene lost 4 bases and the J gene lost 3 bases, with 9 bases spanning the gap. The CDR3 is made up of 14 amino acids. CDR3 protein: CATSEGGNNQPQHF. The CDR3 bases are TGTGCCACCAGTGAGGGTGGGAACAATCAGCCCCAGCATTTT.

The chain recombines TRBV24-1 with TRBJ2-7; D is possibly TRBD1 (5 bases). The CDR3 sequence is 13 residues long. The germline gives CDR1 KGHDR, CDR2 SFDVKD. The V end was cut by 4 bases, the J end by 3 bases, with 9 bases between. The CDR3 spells CATSDRDSYEQYF. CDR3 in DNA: TGTGCCACCAGTGACCGTGACAGCTACGAGCAGTACTTC.

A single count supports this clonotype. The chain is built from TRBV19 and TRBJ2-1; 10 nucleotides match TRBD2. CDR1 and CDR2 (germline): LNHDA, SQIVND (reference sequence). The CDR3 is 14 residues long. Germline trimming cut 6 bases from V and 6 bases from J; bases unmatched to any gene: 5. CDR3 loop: CASRNLAGANEQFF. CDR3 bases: TGTGCCAGTAGGAACCTAGCGGGAGCCAATGAGCAGTTCTTC. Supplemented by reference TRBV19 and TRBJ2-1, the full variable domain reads DGGITQSPKYLFRKEGQNVTLSCEQNLNHDAMYWYRQDPGQGLRLIYYSQIVNDFQKGDIAEGYSVSREKKESFPLTVTSAQKNPTAFYLCASRNLAGANEQFFGPGTRLTVL.

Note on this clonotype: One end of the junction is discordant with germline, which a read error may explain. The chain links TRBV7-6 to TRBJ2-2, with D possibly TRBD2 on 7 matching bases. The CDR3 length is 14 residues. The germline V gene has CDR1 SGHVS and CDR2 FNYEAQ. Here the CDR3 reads CASGGGPNTGELSF. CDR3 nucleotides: TGTGCCAGCGGGGGGGGGCCGAACACCGGGGAGCTGTCTTTT.

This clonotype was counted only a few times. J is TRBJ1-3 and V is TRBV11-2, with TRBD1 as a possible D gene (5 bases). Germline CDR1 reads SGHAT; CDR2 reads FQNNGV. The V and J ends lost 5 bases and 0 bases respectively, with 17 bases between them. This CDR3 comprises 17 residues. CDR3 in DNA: TGTGCCAGCAGCCAGATAGGGACCGTATACTCTGGAAACACCATATATTTT. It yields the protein CASSQIGTVYSGNTIYF.

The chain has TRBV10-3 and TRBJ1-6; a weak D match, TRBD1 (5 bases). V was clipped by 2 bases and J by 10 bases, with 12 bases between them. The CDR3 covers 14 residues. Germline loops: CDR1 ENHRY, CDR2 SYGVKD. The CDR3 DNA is TGTGCCATCAGTGAGAGCAGGGAAGGGTCACCCCTCCACTTT. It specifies CAISESREGSPLHF.